This entry lists 24 T cell receptor beta chains sequenced from one sample in a study of blood T cell repertoires in COVID-19. Only in-frame clones appear in the TCRdb table, and some are missing; sequencing was by immunoSEQ multiplex PCR. The data show almost 55,000 clones, just over 90% seen once. The sample comprised peripheral blood. These receptors came from a woman between 40 and 50 years old with active COVID-19.

The chain employs TRBV5-1 and TRBJ2-1; D may be TRBD2 (7 bases). The ends were cut back, 2 bases at V and 3 bases at J, with 12 bases in the middle. The CDR3 consists of 15 residues. Germline assignment: CDR1 SGHRS and CDR2 YFSETQ. The CDR3 DNA sequence: TGCGCCAGCAGCTTAGGGGGGGAGTACTACAATGAGCAGTTCTTC. Its translation: CASSLGGEYYNEQFF.

This clone was counted only a few times. The rearrangement joins TRBV6-5 to TRBJ1-2; D not certain. Trimming stripped 6 bases from V and 2 bases from J, with 13 bases between. The CDR3 spans 14 residues. From germline, CDR1 is MNHEY and CDR2 SVGAGI. The CDR3 region is CASSRGRENYGYTF. The CDR3 region has the DNA TGTGCCAGCAGCCGAGGAAGGGAGAACTATGGCTACACCTTC.

The chain employs TRBV10-3 and TRBJ2-6; possible D gene TRBD2, 5 bases. V was trimmed by 4 bases and J by 1 base, leaving 11 bases between them. The CDR3 is 16 residues long. The germline CDR1 and CDR2 sequences are ENHRY and SYGVKD. The CDR3 bases are TGTGCCATCAGTGGGGGAGAGCCTTCTGGGGCCAACGTCCTGACTTTC. Amino acids: CAISGGEPSGANVLTF.

The rearrangement links TRBV2 to TRBJ2-3; 7 bases line up with TRBD2. This CDR3 has 15 residues. J was trimmed by 2 bases and V by 6 bases; bases with no gene match: 8. The germline V gene encodes CDR1 SNHLY and CDR2 FYNNEI. The CDR3 DNA sequence: TGTGCCAGCAGAGTCTCGGGAGGCGTCACAGATACGCAGTATTTT. This codes for CASRVSGGVTDTQYF.

This chain links TRBV25-1 with TRBJ2-3; 8 bases are a match to TRBD1. The CDR3 covers 13 residues. The V gene end was trimmed by 6 bases and the J gene end by 5 bases; junction bases not matched to a gene: 4. Germline CDR1 reads MGHDK; CDR2 reads SYGVNS. The CDR3 DNA sequence: TGTGCCAGCAGCAGGACAGGGCGAGATACGCAGTATTTT. Protein product: CASSRTGRDTQYF.

This chain connects TRBV2 to TRBJ1-4; D not certain. The CDR3 runs to 13 residues. Germline V gives CDR1 SNHLY, CDR2 FYNNEI. Trimming took off 6 bases at V and 2 bases at J, with 7 bases between the two ends. The CDR3 loop is CASRGSTNEKLFF. In nucleotides, the CDR3 is TGTGCCAGCAGGGGGAGTACTAATGAAAAACTGTTTTTT.

V gene TRBV10-3 combines with J gene TRBJ2-7; 9 bases line up with TRBD1. Germline-derived CDR1 and CDR2 are ENHRY and SYGVKD. The CDR3 runs 14 residues. V trimming: 8 bases; J trimming: 0 bases; junction bases outside the gene matches: 5. The CDR3 nucleotides read TGTGCCATCTTGAGGGACAGGGCCTCCTACGAGCAGTACTTC. Residues: CAILRDRASYEQYF.

This clone was detected only once. The gene calls are TRBV5-1 and TRBJ2-3, with 10 bases fitting TRBD1. Trimming removed 4 bases from V and 2 bases from J; junction bases left unmatched: 7. Per germline, CDR1 SGHRS and CDR2 YFSETQ. The CDR3 consists of 16 residues. The CDR3 bases are TGCGCCAGCAGCGACTGGACAGGGGGGGTCACAGATACGCAGTATTTT. It specifies CASSDWTGGVTDTQYF.

The chain is built from TRBV6-5 and TRBJ1-5, with 7 bases lining up with TRBD1. V gave up 6 bases and J gave up 7 bases; unmatched junction bases: 12. The CDR3 contains 15 residues. Germline CDR1 is MNHEY and CDR2 is SVGAGI. The CDR3 loop is CASSQALAGGQPQHF. CDR3 DNA sequence: TGTGCCAGCAGCCAAGCCCTGGCAGGGGGACAGCCCCAGCATTTT.

V is TRBV5-6 and J is TRBJ2-3, with TRBD1 as a possible D gene (6 bases). This CDR3 has 17 residues. The V end was cut by 3 bases, the J end by 1 base, with 18 bases between. Germline V gene data show CDR1 as SGHDT and CDR2 as YYEEEE. CDR3 bases: TGTGCCAGCAGCTCCCTTTTTAGGGACAAGGGCACAGATACGCAGTATTTT. Encoded protein: CASSSLFRDKGTDTQYF.

The rearrangement links TRBV3-1 (or the pseudogene TRBV3-2) to TRBJ2-4; D is uncertain. This CDR3 has 14 amino acids. Trimming removed 2 bases at V and 2 bases at J, with 7 bases between. Germline V gene lookup returns CDR1 LGHDT and CDR2 YNNKEL (reference sequence). This CDR3 reads CASSQTATKNIQYF. The CDR3 coding sequence is TGTGCCAGCAGCCAAACAGCTACCAAAAACATTCAGTACTTC.

Details on this clone: The sample contains more than one DNA sequence encoding this CDR3. The CDR3 DNA reads TGTGCCAGCAGCTCGAGACAGAGAAACACCGGGGAGCTGTTTTTT. Translating it yields CASSSRQRNTGELFF. The chain recombines TRBV2 with TRBJ2-2; D is possibly TRBD1 (5 bases). Germline-derived CDR1 and CDR2 are SNHLY and FYNNEI. V lost 6 bases and J lost 2, with 13 bases in between. There are 15 residues in the CDR3.

V usage is TRBV6-1 and J usage is TRBJ2-3, with D possibly matching TRBD2 (6 bases). The V end was cut by 1 base, the J end by 4 bases, with 9 bases between. Germline lookup yields CDR1 MNHNS and CDR2 SASEGT. CDR3 length: 14 amino acids. CDR3 amino acids: CASSEDPGADTQYF. The CDR3 nucleotides read TGTGCCAGCAGTGAAGATCCGGGGGCAGATACGCAGTATTTT.

The V gene is TRBV5-1, the J gene TRBJ2-3, with D unresolved. The germline V and J ends were trimmed by 7 bases and 2 bases, with 14 bases remaining between them. CDR3 size: 14 residues. Germline loops: CDR1 SGHRS, CDR2 YFSETQ. The CDR3 is CASRILGTTDTQYF. As DNA, the CDR3 is TGCGCCAGCCGAATCCTAGGTACCACAGATACGCAGTATTTT.

The rearrangement uses TRBV6-5 and TRBJ2-3, with TRBD1 as a possible D gene (6 bases). This CDR3 contains 14 residues. Germline V CDR1 and CDR2: MNHEY, SVGAGI. The ends were cut back, 4 bases at V and 6 bases at J, with 14 bases in the middle. CDR3 coding DNA: TGTGCCAGCAGTTCTTGGGGGCTCAAGGATACGCAGTATTTT. This gives the protein CASSSWGLKDTQYF.

The chain is built from TRBV2 and TRBJ1-2; D gene unclear. Trimming stripped 4 bases from V and 7 bases from J, with 16 bases between. Germline loops: CDR1 SNHLY, CDR2 FYNNEI. The CDR3 extends over 14 amino acids. The CDR3 loop reads CASSVESSGLGYTF. CDR3 sequence (DNA): TGTGCCAGCAGTGTGGAAAGCTCTGGGCTTGGCTACACCTTC.

The chain employs TRBV7-6 and TRBJ1-2; a possible D gene is TRBD1 (6 bases). This CDR3 is built from 16 residues. The V end lost 0 bases, the J end lost 2 bases, and 13 bases lay between the germline ends. Germline V gene lookup returns CDR1 SGHVS and CDR2 FNYEAQ. The CDR3 loop is CASSLATGFANYGYTF. In DNA form, the CDR3 reads TGTGCCAGCAGCTTAGCTACAGGGTTTGCGAACTATGGCTACACCTTC.

The rearrangement uses TRBV7-3 and TRBJ2-3, with D perhaps matching TRBD2 (5 bases). The V and J ends lost 0 bases and 2 bases respectively, with 12 bases between them. The germline V gene has CDR1 SGHTA and CDR2 FQGTGA. The CDR3 is made up of 16 amino acids. CDR3 residues: CASSLTTAGFTDTQYF. DNA of the CDR3: TGTGCCAGCAGCTTAACGACGGCGGGTTTCACAGATACGCAGTATTTT.

Written as DNA, the CDR3 is TGTGCCAGCAGCCAAGTCCCCGGGGGAGGAGAAGGAAACACCATATATTTT. It translates to CASSQVPGGGEGNTIYF. The gene calls are TRBV4-2 and TRBJ1-3, with D possibly TRBD1 on 5 matching bases. V was shortened by 1 base and J by 4 bases, with 17 bases between the two germline ends. CDR1 LGHNA and CDR2 YNFKEQ come from the germline V gene. This CDR3 is 17 amino acids long.

The chain combines TRBV9 with TRBJ2-3, with 8 bases matching TRBD2. The CDR3 length is 16 residues. J was trimmed by 0 bases and V by 7 bases; bases with no gene match: 10. Germline CDR1 reads SGDLS; CDR2 reads YYNGEE. CDR3 region: CASSSTRGGSTDTQYF. Written as DNA, the CDR3 is TGTGCCAGCTCCTCCACCCGGGGGGGCAGCACAGATACGCAGTATTTT.

This chain links TRBV9 with TRBJ2-2; TRBD2 matches 10 bases. In germline, CDR1 is SGDLS, CDR2 YYNGEE. Trimming removed 3 bases from V and 8 bases from J; junction bases left unmatched: 7. CDR3 length: 15 amino acids. CDR3 loop: CASSESGGAAGELFF. DNA for the CDR3: TGTGCCAGCAGCGAGAGCGGGGGGGCCGCTGGGGAGCTGTTTTTT.

V and J are TRBV7-3 and TRBJ2-5; 9 bases map to TRBD2. Germline-derived CDR1 and CDR2 are SGHTA and FQGTGA. The CDR3 consists of 14 residues. Unmatched junction bases numbered 6, after V lost 5 bases and J lost 5 bases. The CDR3: CASSPGTSRETQYF. In DNA form, the CDR3 reads TGTGCCAGCAGCCCAGGGACTAGCCGGGAGACCCAGTACTTC.

The V and J genes are TRBV5-6 and TRBJ1-1; perhaps TRBD1 as D (6 bases). Trimming took off 1 base at V and 10 bases at J, with 17 bases between the two ends. The CDR3 sequence is 14 residues long. Per germline, CDR1 SGHDT and CDR2 YYEEEE. DNA for the CDR3: TGTGCCAGCAGCTTGAATTTAAGGGGGAGGGGAGCTTTCTTT. It is translated as CASSLNLRGRGAFF.

The rearrangement uses TRBV12-3 or TRBV12-4 and TRBJ1-3; D is undetermined. The CDR3 spans 11 residues. Trimming took 3 bases from V and 6 from J, leaving 3 bases between them. The CDR3 bases are TGTGCCAGCAGTTTCTTAAACACCATATATTTT. This encodes CASSFLNTIYF.